This T cell receptor (beta chain) was captured by sequencing in a study of cytomegalovirus exposure and HLA in healthy donors. Looking at the study overall: The use of the same platform for the roughly 130 validation repertoires and the roughly 680 first-cohort repertoires was reported by a later analysis.

As regards this clone: Its target is unknown.

Generated by immunoSEQ multiplex PCR, the TCRdb table keeps only in-frame clones and is missing some. Found here are roughly 300,000 clones, about 85% of them singletons; the top ten hold 0.95% to 1.5%. Study observations and caveats: Cytomegalovirus-associated status was assigned to around 160 TCR beta chains.

Sequencing was performed on PBMCs. This sequence originates from a woman between 25 and 40 years old in good health and CMV-seropositive.

The CDR3 DNA follows: TGCGCCAGCAGCCTTGAGGGGCAGGGACCCACTGGGGCCAACGTCCTGACTTTC. It is translated as CASSLEGQGPTGANVLTF. The genes are TRBV5-1 and TRBJ2-6, with D possibly called TRBD1 or TRBD2 (5 bases each). Trimming removed 4 bases from V and 2 bases from J, with 19 bases in between. The CDR3 is made up of 18 amino acids. Germline assignment: CDR1 SGHRS and CDR2 YFSETQ.